This TCR beta chain was recorded in a study of hypomethylating agent response in myelodysplastic syndrome. Turning to the study itself: A diploid cytogenetic profile was most common; mean age 72.2 +/- 6.3 years.

Whole-study results and caveats: This small study analyzed only 10 to 11 patients. Healthy controls were not age-matched to MDS patients, possibly affecting comparisons.

CDR1 is LGHNA, CDR2 YNFKEQ, per germline. The J segment lost 2 bases and the V segment lost 0 bases, leaving 1 base of the junction unmatched. The CDR3 runs 16 residues. Worth noting for this clone: Its matching antigen is unknown.

Using immunoSEQ multiplex PCR, the repertoire was profiled, and TCRdb retains in-frame clones only, with some absent. The sample lists over 3,000 clones; about four fifths were seen once. The genes are TRBV4-2 and TRBJ2-5; 12 bases line up with TRBD2. The receptor's source is a human donor with myelodysplastic syndrome. The starting material was bone marrow, obtained before or after starting hypomethylating agent treatment for myelodysplastic syndrome (not recorded which). The CDR3 is CASSQELAGGQETQYF. The CDR3 nucleotides are TGTGCCAGCAGCCAAGAACTAGCGGGAGGACAAGAGACCCAGTACTTC.